The TCR beta chain under discussion was sequenced for a study of blood T cell repertoires in COVID-19. Across the study: PBMCs, B-cell-depleted T cells, or T cells provided the cDNA or gDNA that made up the material.

Trimming removed 2 bases at V and 8 bases at J, with 9 bases between. The CDR3 spans 12 residues. Original analysis: Reference gene primer amplification yielded estimated nucleated cell counts. Data came from immunoSEQ multiplex PCR; TCRdb stores just in-frame clones and leaves some out. That table furnishes V, J and clone size, whereas the DNA furnished D and trimming. The top ten clones hold approximately 2.9% of a sample with about half a million clones, 70% to 90% of them seen once. The genes are TRBV12-3 or TRBV12-4 and TRBJ1-2; D remains unclear. The receptor comes from a human donor in a cohort sampled during active COVID-19. The sample was peripheral blood. CDR3 region: CASSLIRSGYTF. In nucleotides, the CDR3 is TGTGCCAGCAGTTTAATCCGGAGCGGCTACACCTTC.